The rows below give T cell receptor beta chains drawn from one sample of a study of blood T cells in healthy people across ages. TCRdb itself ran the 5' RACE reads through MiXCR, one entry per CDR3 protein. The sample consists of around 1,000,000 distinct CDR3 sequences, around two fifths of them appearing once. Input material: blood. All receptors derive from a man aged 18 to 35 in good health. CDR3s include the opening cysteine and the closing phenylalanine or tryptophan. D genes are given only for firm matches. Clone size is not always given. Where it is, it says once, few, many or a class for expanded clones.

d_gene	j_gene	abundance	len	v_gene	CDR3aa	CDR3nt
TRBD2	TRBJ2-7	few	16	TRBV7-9	CASSFQSGLSSYEQYF	TGTGCCAGCAGCTTCCAATCGGGACTAAGCTCCTACGAGCAGTACTTC
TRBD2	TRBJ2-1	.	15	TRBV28	CVSSSLAVGNNEQFF	TGTGTCAGCAGTTCACTAGCGGTGGGGAACAATGAGCAGTTCTTC
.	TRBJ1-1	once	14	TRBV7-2	CASSRVRMNTEAFF	TGTGCCAGCAGCCGAGTTAGAATGAACACTGAAGCTTTCTTT
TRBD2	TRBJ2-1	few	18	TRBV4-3	CASSQELGGSFSYNEQFF	TGCGCCAGCAGCCAAGAGTTGGGGGGGAGCTTCTCCTACAATGAGCAGTTCTTC
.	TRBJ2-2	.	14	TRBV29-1	CSVRSRGGGGELFF	TGCAGCGTGAGGAGCAGGGGAGGTGGCGGGGAGCTGTTTTTT
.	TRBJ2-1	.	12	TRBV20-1	CSAGRSYNEQFF	TGCAGTGCTGGGCGCTCCTACAATGAGCAGTTCTTC
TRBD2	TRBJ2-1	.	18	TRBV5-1	CASSSGTSGGGPYNEQFF	TGCGCCAGCAGTTCCGGGACTAGCGGGGGGGGGCCCTACAATGAGCAGTTCTTC
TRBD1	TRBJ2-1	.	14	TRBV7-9	CASSSDRGSNEQFF	TGTGCCAGCAGCTCGGACAGGGGAAGCAATGAGCAGTTCTTC
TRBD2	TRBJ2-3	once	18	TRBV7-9	CTSSQLAGAKQSTDTQYF	TGTACCAGCAGCCAACTAGCGGGGGCGAAGCAAAGCACAGATACGCAGTATTTT
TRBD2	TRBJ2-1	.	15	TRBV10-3	CAISESGGGYNEQFF	TGTGCCATCAGTGAGAGTGGGGGGGGATACAATGAGCAGTTCTTC
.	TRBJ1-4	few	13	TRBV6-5	CASSRNLREKLFF	TGTGCCAGCAGCAGGAATTTAAGGGAAAAACTGTTTTTT
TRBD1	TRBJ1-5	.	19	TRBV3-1	CASSQDVGQGVSSNQPQHF	TGTGCCAGCAGTCAAGATGTGGGACAGGGGGTATCGAGCAATCAGCCCCAGCATTTT
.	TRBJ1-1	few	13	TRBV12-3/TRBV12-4	CASSANRNTEAFF	TGTGCCAGCAGTGCTAACAGGAACACTGAAGCTTTCTTT
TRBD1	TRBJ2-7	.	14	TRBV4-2	CASSLTGQTTEQYF	TGTGCCAGCAGTCTTACGGGACAGACGACCGAGCAGTACTTC
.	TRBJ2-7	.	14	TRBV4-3	CASSQDHRPYEQYF	TGCGCCAGCAGCCAAGATCACAGACCCTACGAGCAGTACTTC
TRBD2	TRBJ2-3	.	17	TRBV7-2	CASSFRLAGASTDTQYF	TGTGCCAGCAGCTTCCGACTAGCGGGGGCGAGCACAGATACGCAGTATTTT
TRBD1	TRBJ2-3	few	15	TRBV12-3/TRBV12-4	CASSPGTGRRDTQYF	TGTGCCAGCAGCCCCGGGACAGGGAGGAGAGATACGCAGTATTTT
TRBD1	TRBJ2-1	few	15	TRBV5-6	CASSSDRMAYNEQFF	TGTGCCAGCAGCTCGGACAGGATGGCCTACAATGAGCAGTTCTTC
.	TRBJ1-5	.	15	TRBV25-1	CASSEEGWGNQPQHF	TGTGCCAGCAGTGAGGAGGGATGGGGCAATCAGCCCCAGCATTTT
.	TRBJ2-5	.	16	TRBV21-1	CASTSNGADPQETQYF	TGTGCCAGCACCTCTAACGGGGCAGACCCACAAGAGACCCAGTACTTC
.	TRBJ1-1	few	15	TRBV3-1	CASSQEWQGGTEAFF	TGTGCCAGCAGCCAAGAGTGGCAGGGTGGGACTGAAGCTTTCTTT
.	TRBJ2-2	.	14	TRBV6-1	CASRPDPYTGELFF	TGTGCCAGCCGCCCCGACCCATACACCGGGGAGCTGTTTTTT
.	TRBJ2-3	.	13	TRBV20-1	CSAGGTSTDTQYF	TGCAGTGCTGGTGGGACCAGCACAGATACGCAGTATTTT
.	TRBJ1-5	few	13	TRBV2	CASSEGGDQPQHF	TGTGCCAGCAGTGAGGGGGGCGACCAGCCCCAGCATTTT
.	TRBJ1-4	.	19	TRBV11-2	CASSLKPPVLGATNEKLFF	TGTGCCAGCAGCTTAAAGCCTCCCGTTCTGGGCGCAACTAATGAAAAACTGTTTTTT
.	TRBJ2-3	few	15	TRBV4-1	CASSLIVGAGDTQYF	TGCGCCAGCAGCCTAATAGTTGGGGCTGGCGATACGCAGTATTTT
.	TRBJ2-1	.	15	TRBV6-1	CASINPRGFRNAQFF	TGTGCCAGCATAAACCCAAGGGGTTTTAGGAATGCGCAGTTCTTC
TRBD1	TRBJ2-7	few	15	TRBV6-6	CASSFSTTGGYEQYF	TGTGCCAGCAGTTTCTCTACGACAGGGGGCTACGAGCAGTACTTC
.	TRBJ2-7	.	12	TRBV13	CASSQEGDEQYF	TGTGCCAGCAGCCAAGAGGGGGATGAGCAGTACTTC
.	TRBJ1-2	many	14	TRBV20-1	CSARDLAGNYGYTF	TGCAGTGCTAGAGATCTTGCAGGGAACTATGGCTACACCTTC
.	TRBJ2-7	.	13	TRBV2	CASSEAGWTEQYF	TGTGCCAGCAGTGAAGCCGGTTGGACTGAGCAGTACTTC
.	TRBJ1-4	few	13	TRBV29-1	CSVGGLGAEKLFF	TGCAGCGTCGGGGGACTGGGGGCAGAAAAACTGTTTTTT
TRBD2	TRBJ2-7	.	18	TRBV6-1	CASSDRTSERYLSYEQYF	TGTGCCAGCAGTGATCGGACTAGCGAGCGCTACCTCTCCTACGAGCAGTACTTC
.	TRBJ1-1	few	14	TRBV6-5	CASKRDRINTEAFF	TGTGCCAGCAAGAGAGACAGAATCAACACTGAAGCTTTCTTT
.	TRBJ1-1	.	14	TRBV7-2	CASRLYRPNTEAFF	TGTGCCAGTAGGCTTTATCGTCCGAACACTGAAGCTTTCTTT
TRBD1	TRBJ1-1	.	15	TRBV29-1	CSVAREGAMNTEAFF	TGCAGCGTCGCGAGAGAGGGGGCCATGAACACTGAAGCTTTCTTT
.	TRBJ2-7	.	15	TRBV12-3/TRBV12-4	CASRRSTDSSYEQYF	TGTGCCAGCAGGCGGTCGACAGATTCCTCCTACGAGCAGTACTTC
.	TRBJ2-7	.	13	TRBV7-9	CASSYGTVDEQYF	TGTGCCAGCAGCTACGGGACGGTCGACGAGCAGTACTTC
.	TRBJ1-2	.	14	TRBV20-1	CSANHRDTNYGYTF	TGCAGTGCAAATCACAGGGACACTAACTATGGCTACACCTTC
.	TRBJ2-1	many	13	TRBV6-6	CASSYLGVHEQFF	TGTGCCAGCAGTTACTTGGGGGTTCATGAGCAGTTCTTC